These 24 T cell receptor beta chains were sequenced from one sample in a study of technical replicates of blood from several donors. TCRdb's copy holds only in-frame clones and misses some; the assay was immunoSEQ multiplex PCR. The sample records approximately 15,000 clones, 70% to 90% being singletons. The sample consisted of PBMCs. These receptors all stem from a human donor in good health.

The chain uses TRBV25-1 and TRBJ2-7; D is perhaps TRBD2 (5 bases). Germline V gene lookup returns CDR1 MGHDK and CDR2 SYGVNS. The length of the CDR3 is 15 residues. The ends were cut back, 6 bases at V and 3 bases at J, with 18 bases in the middle. The CDR3 spells CASRPPPFEGYEQYF. Here the CDR3 DNA reads TGTGCCAGCAGACCCCCCCCATTTGAGGGCTACGAGCAGTACTTC.

This chain links TRBV27 with TRBJ1-5, with 10 bases aligning to TRBD1. V shed 5 bases and J 6 bases; nucleotides not matched to a gene: 13. This CDR3 is 17 amino acids long. Germline lookup yields CDR1 MNHEY and CDR2 SMNVEV (reference sequence). The chain's CDR3 is CASSPLGTGVGRQPQHF. The CDR3, as DNA: TGTGCCAGCAGTCCCCTAGGGACAGGGGTTGGACGTCAGCCCCAGCATTTT.

In its sample, this clone was seen once. The J gene is TRBJ2-7, the V gene TRBV6-5; unclear D gene. The CDR3 totals 14 residues. Germline CDR1 reads MNHEY; CDR2 reads SVGAGI. Trimming cost V 0 bases and J 4 bases, with 10 bases left between them. CDR3 coding DNA: TGTGCCAGCAGTTACTCGAGTCTAGGATACGAGCAGTACTTC. Protein sequence: CASSYSSLGYEQYF.

The chain has TRBV19 and TRBJ1-1; possible D gene TRBD1, 5 bases. Germline CDR1 reads LNHDA; CDR2 reads SQIVND (reference sequence). The V end was cut by 4 bases, the J end by 1 base, with 13 bases between. The CDR3 length is 15 residues. Written as DNA, the CDR3 is TGTGCCAGTAGTAGCACCAGGGAGGCGAACACTGAAGCTTTCTTT. This encodes CASSSTREANTEAFF.

In DNA form, the CDR3 reads TGTGCCATCGATGGGAACAGGGACAACGAGCAGTACTTC. Residues: CAIDGNRDNEQYF. The genes are TRBV6-1 and TRBJ2-7, with D possibly matching TRBD1 (6 bases). The CDR3 spans 13 residues. Germline loops: CDR1 MNHNS, CDR2 SASEGT. The V end lost 10 bases, the J end lost 5 bases, and 18 bases lay between the germline ends.

The chain is built from TRBV28 and TRBJ2-1; 14 bases are a match to TRBD2. Per germline, CDR1 MDHEN and CDR2 SYDVKM. With V trimmed by 6 bases and J by 8 bases, 6 bases remained unmatched. The CDR3 totals 15 residues. The DNA for the CDR3 is TGTGCCAGCAGCTCCGGGACTAGCGGGAGCTATGAGCAGTTCTTC. Its protein is CASSSGTSGSYEQFF.

This clone was observed a handful of times. The rearrangement uses TRBV10-1 and TRBJ2-1; 11 bases agree with TRBD1. This CDR3 has 13 amino acids. The germline V gene encodes CDR1 WNHNN and CDR2 SYGVQD (reference sequence). Trimming cost V 6 bases and J 7 bases; bases outside gene matches: 2. The CDR3 region is CASRGDRGNEQFF. In DNA, the CDR3 is TGCGCCAGCAGGGGGGACAGGGGGAATGAGCAGTTCTTC.

This rearrangement joins TRBV28 to TRBJ2-3; 15 positions match TRBD2. This CDR3 has 18 residues. The V gene's germline CDR1 is MDHEN and CDR2 SYDVKM. After removal of 5 bases from V and 8 bases from J, the junction contained 14 bases not matched to a gene. CDR3 loop: CASSPRGLAGGPHGTQYF. Written as DNA, the CDR3 is TGTGCCAGCAGTCCCCGGGGACTAGCGGGAGGCCCGCATGGTACGCAGTATTTT.

This clone was detected a few times. This sequence joins TRBV7-9 and TRBJ1-2; tentatively, D is TRBD1 (5 bases). Trimming removed 1 base at V and 1 base at J, with 7 bases between. This CDR3 region has 14 residues. Germline V gene data show CDR1 as SEHNR and CDR2 as FQNEAQ (reference sequence). CDR3 sequence reads: CASSLGQYNYGYTF. The CDR3 DNA reads as TGTGCCAGCAGCTTAGGACAGTATAACTATGGCTACACCTTC.

This sequence joins TRBV6-5 and TRBJ1-2; D gene ambiguous. V was shortened by 5 bases and J by 4 bases, with 17 bases between the two germline ends. CDR1 is MNHEY and CDR2 is SVGAGI in the germline V gene. The CDR3 consists of 15 residues. CDR3 residues: CASSKERSTGYGYTF. In DNA form, the CDR3 reads TGTGCCAGCAGTAAAGAACGCTCGACTGGCTATGGCTACACCTTC.

The chain links TRBV18 to TRBJ1-5; 12 bases are a match to TRBD1. Trimming cost V 4 bases and J 6 bases; bases outside gene matches: 4. Germline V gene data show CDR1 as KGHSH and CDR2 as LQKENI. There are 15 residues in the CDR3. The CDR3 sequence: CASSQGTGGSQPQHF. Written as DNA, the CDR3 is TGTGCCAGCTCACAAGGGACAGGGGGCTCTCAGCCCCAGCATTTT.

The chain joins TRBV7-3 to TRBJ2-3, with 11 positions matching TRBD1. The CDR3 totals 16 residues. Germline CDR1 is SGHTA and CDR2 is FQGTGA. Germline trimming cut 2 bases from V and 2 bases from J; bases unmatched to any gene: 3. The CDR3 sequence is CASSLRGQGDTDTQYF. CDR3 in DNA: TGTGCCAGCAGCTTACGGGGACAGGGGGACACAGATACGCAGTATTTT.

The chain has TRBV12-2 and TRBJ2-1; the DNA was not compared with TRBD1, the D call given in the table. TRBV12-2 is listed as a pseudogene. The CDR3 spans 19 residues. CDR3: CASRPQGGGTVQSYNEQFF. DNA of the CDR3: TGTGCAAGTCGCCCCCAGGGGGGCGGGACTGTCCAGTCCTACAATGAGCAGTTCTTC.

This rearrangement joins TRBV5-1 to TRBJ1-1; 9 bases are a match to TRBD1. Germline CDR1 SGHRS, CDR2 YFSETQ. CDR3 size: 15 residues. The V and J ends lost 0 bases and 2 bases, in that order; junction bases with no gene match: 2. The CDR3 DNA sequence: TGCGCCAGCAGCTTGGAGGGACAGGGCAACACTGAAGCTTTCTTT. Translation gives CASSLEGQGNTEAFF.

V usage is TRBV7-6 and J usage is TRBJ2-7, with D possibly being TRBD1 (5 bases). Germline V gene sequence: CDR1 SGHVS, CDR2 FNYEAQ. V lost 5 bases and J lost 5, with 7 bases in between. This CDR3 spans 11 amino acids. In DNA form, the CDR3 reads TGTGCCAGCAGCAGGGGCCACGAGCAGTACTTC. It yields the protein CASSRGHEQYF.

This chain connects TRBV30 to TRBJ1-3; D may be TRBD1 (6 bases). Germline V gene lookup returns CDR1 GTSNPN and CDR2 SVGIG (reference sequence). This CDR3 is 17 amino acids long. Between the trimmed V and J ends, which lost 4 bases and 0 bases, there was a span of 19 bases. CDR3 protein: CAWTFGTPIYSGNTIYF. DNA for the CDR3: TGTGCCTGGACCTTTGGGACACCGATATACTCTGGAAACACCATATATTTT.

The chain has TRBV2 and TRBJ2-1, with 10 bases matching TRBD2. Germline trimming cut 6 bases from V and 10 bases from J; bases unmatched to any gene: 6. This CDR3 has 13 residues. Germline CDR1 reads SNHLY; CDR2 reads FYNNEI. The CDR3 region has the DNA TGTGCCAGCAGCGAGCTGGGACTAGCGGAGCAGTTCTTC. It codes for CASSELGLAEQFF.

The chain employs TRBV30 and TRBJ2-1; D not certain. Trimming left V 1 base short and J 8 bases short, with 9 bases between. The CDR3 is 12 amino acids. CDR1 and CDR2 (germline): GTSNPN, SVGIG (reference sequence). This CDR3 is CAWSAQFYEQFF. The CDR3 DNA reads as TGTGCCTGGAGTGCACAGTTTTATGAGCAGTTCTTC.

This clone was picked up one time. The chain is built from TRBV5-6 and TRBJ2-7; no firm D call. Germline V CDR1 and CDR2: SGHDT, YYEEEE. The CDR3 is 12 residues long. V lost 1 base and J lost 5, with 7 bases in between. The CDR3 nucleotides are TGTGCCAGCAGCTTGATGGAGAACGAGCAGTACTTC. It specifies CASSLMENEQYF.

This clone was seen a single time. The CDR3 coding sequence is TGTGCCAGCAGCTCCTCGGGACAGGGCTTTGCCGAGCAGTTCTTC. Residues: CASSSSGQGFAEQFF. The chain employs TRBV7-2 and TRBJ2-1, with TRBD1 matching over 9 bases. Germline CDR1 and CDR2: SGHTA and FQGNSA. V shed 4 bases, J shed 10 bases, and the junction held 11 bases outside the gene matches. There are 15 residues in the CDR3. Together with reference TRBV7-2 and TRBJ2-1, the CDR3 gives the full variable domain: GAGVSQSPSNKVTEKGKDVELRCDPISGHTALYWYRQSLGQGLEFLIYFQGNSAPDKSGLPSDRFSAERTGGSVSTLTIQRTQQEDSAVYLCASSSSGQGFAEQFFGPGTRLTVL.

The CDR3 spells CASSVGGGPDGNTIYF. CDR3 sequence (DNA): TGCGCCAGCAGCGTGGGGGGGGGCCCCGATGGAAACACCATATATTTT. The V and J genes are TRBV5-1 and TRBJ1-3, with D possibly being TRBD1 (6 bases). Trimming took off 4 bases at V and 3 bases at J, with 17 bases between the two ends. From germline, CDR1 is SGHRS and CDR2 YFSETQ. The CDR3 covers 16 residues.

Only a few counts were recorded for this clone. This chain links TRBV27 with TRBJ1-4; no reliable D call. The CDR3 has 15 amino acids. V lost 8 bases, J lost 3 bases, and 16 bases lay in between. Looked up from germline, CDR1 is MNHEY and CDR2 is SMNVEV (reference sequence). The CDR3 nucleotides read TGTGCCAGCTCCCTTTCCCTCGCGGCTAATGAAAAACTGTTTTTT. Amino acids: CASSLSLAANEKLFF.

This chain uses TRBV27 with TRBJ2-1, with 10 bases fitting TRBD2. V dropped 2 bases and J dropped 2; count of bases not matched to a gene: 3. The CDR3 length is 16 residues. Per the germline V gene, CDR1 is MNHEY and CDR2 is SMNVEV (reference sequence). The DNA of the CDR3 is TGTGCCAGCAGTTTAGGAACTAGCGGGACCTACAATGAGCAGTTCTTC. Protein: CASSLGTSGTYNEQFF.

The chain has TRBV28 and TRBJ2-7; no clear D. Trimming stripped 8 bases from V and 4 bases from J, with 9 bases between. CDR1 is MDHEN and CDR2 is SYDVKM in the germline V gene. This CDR3 spans 11 amino acids. CDR3 protein: CASLSPYEQYF. Here the CDR3 DNA reads TGTGCCAGCCTAAGCCCTTACGAGCAGTACTTC.